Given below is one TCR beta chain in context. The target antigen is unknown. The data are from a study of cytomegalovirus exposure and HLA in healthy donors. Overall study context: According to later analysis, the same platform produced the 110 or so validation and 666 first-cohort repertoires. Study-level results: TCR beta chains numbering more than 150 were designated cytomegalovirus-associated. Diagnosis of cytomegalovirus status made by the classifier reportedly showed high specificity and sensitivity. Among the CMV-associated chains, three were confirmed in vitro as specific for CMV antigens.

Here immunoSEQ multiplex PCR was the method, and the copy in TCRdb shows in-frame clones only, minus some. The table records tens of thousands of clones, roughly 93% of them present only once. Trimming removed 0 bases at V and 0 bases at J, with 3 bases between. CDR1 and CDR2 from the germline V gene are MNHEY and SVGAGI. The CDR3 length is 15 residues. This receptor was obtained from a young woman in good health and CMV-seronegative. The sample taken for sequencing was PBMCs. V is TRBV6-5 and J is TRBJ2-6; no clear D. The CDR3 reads CASSYSGSGANVLTF. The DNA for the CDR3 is TGTGCCAGCAGTTACTCCGGCTCTGGGGCCAACGTCCTGACTTTC.